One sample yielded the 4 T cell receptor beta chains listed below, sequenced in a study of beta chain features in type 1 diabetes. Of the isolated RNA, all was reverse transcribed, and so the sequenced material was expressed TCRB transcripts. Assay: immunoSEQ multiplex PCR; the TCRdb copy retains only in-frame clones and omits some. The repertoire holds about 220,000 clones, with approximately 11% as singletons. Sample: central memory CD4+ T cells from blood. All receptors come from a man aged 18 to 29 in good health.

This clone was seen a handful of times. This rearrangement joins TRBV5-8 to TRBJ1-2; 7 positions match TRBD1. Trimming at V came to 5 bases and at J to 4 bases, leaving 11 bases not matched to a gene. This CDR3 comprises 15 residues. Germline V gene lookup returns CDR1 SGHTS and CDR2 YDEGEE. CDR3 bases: TGTGCCAGCAGAAAAACAGGGGTTAATGCCTATGGCTACACCTTC. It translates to CASRKTGVNAYGYTF.

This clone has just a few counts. The CDR3 DNA reads as TGTGCCAGCAGTGATACAGTTGCAGATACGCAGTATTTT. This codes for CASSDTVADTQYF. This chain connects TRBV6-1 to TRBJ2-3; D remains unclear. The CDR3 is 13 amino acids. The ends were cut back, 3 bases at V and 4 bases at J, with 8 bases in the middle. Germline assignment: CDR1 MNHNS and CDR2 SASEGT.

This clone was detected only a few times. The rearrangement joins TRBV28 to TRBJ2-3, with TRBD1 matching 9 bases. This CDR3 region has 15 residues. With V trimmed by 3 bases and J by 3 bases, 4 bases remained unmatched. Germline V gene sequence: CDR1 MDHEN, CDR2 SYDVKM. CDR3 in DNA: TGTGCCAGCAGTTTGGGGACAGGGAAAACAGATACGCAGTATTTT. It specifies CASSLGTGKTDTQYF.

In DNA, the CDR3 is TGTGCCAGCAGCTTGGGTTACGGGCGGACGCTTTCCTACAATGAGCAGTTCTTC. It translates to CASSLGYGRTLSYNEQFF. The chain has TRBV7-2 and TRBJ2-1; D is uncertain. Trimming stripped 3 bases from V and 1 base from J, with 19 bases between. Germline assignment: CDR1 SGHTA and CDR2 FQGNSA. CDR3 length: 18 amino acids.